Listed below are T cell receptor beta chains from one sample, sequenced in a study of blood T cells in healthy people across ages. TCRdb used MiXCR to reprocess the 5' RACE reads, holding one entry per CDR3 protein. The sample contains 720,000 or so distinct CDR3 sequences, 40% to 45% of which appear only once. Specimen: blood. The receptors were sampled from a man older than 75 in good health. Each CDR3 is given with its conserved first and last residue. A D gene is named only where the DNA matches it firmly. Only part of the rows carry a size: once, few, many, or a class if the clone is expanded.

cdr3_length j_call v_call clone_size d_call cdr3_aa cdr3_nt
14 TRBJ2-7 TRBV7-2 . . CASSVSGDSYEQYF TGTGCCAGCAGCGTATCAGGGGACTCCTACGAGCAGTACTTC
15 TRBJ2-2 TRBV7-3 . TRBD1 CASSYTGGNTGELFF TGTGCCAGCAGCTATACAGGGGGCAACACCGGGGAGCTGTTTTTT
14 TRBJ2-4 TRBV20-1 . . CSVNRVRGKNIQYF TGCAGTGTTAACAGGGTGAGGGGGAAAAACATTCAGTACTTC
14 TRBJ1-2 TRBV5-6 few . CASSRRGGNYGYTF TGTGCCAGCAGTCGTCGAGGGGGTAACTATGGCTACACCTTC
15 TRBJ1-1 TRBV20-1 once TRBD1 CSASFPQGAHTEAFF TGCAGTGCTAGTTTCCCCCAGGGGGCTCACACTGAAGCTTTCTTT
14 TRBJ1-1 TRBV7-9 few . CASSLGYSNTEAFF TGTGCCAGCAGCCTAGGGTATTCGAACACTGAAGCTTTCTTT
11 TRBJ2-1 TRBV7-2 . TRBD2 CASSAGTRQFF TGTGCCAGCAGCGCCGGGACTAGACAGTTCTTC
14 TRBJ2-7 TRBV5-1 . . CASSETGGVYEQYF TGCGCCAGCAGCGAAACCGGGGGAGTATACGAGCAGTACTTC
14 TRBJ2-5 TRBV18 . . CASSRPTSPETQYF TGTGCCAGCTCACGCCCGACTTCCCCGGAGACCCAGTACTTC
15 TRBJ2-7 TRBV28 . TRBD2 CASSRATSGSYEQYF TGTGCCAGCAGTAGGGCAACTAGCGGGAGCTACGAGCAGTACTTC
12 TRBJ1-4 TRBV5-1 . . CASSLAAEKLFF TGCGCCAGCAGCTTGGCCGCTGAAAAACTGTTTTTT
16 TRBJ2-7 TRBV5-6 . TRBD1 CASSYPKGQGSYEQYF TGTGCCAGCAGCTACCCGAAGGGACAGGGGTCCTACGAGCAGTACTTC
15 TRBJ2-1 TRBV12-5 . TRBD1 CAGGMTGSSYNEQFF TGTGCTGGTGGAATGACAGGGAGCTCCTACAATGAGCAGTTCTTC
14 TRBJ2-5 TRBV7-2 . . CASSLSRVIGTQYF TGTGCCAGCAGCTTATCGCGGGTCATTGGGACCCAGTACTTC
14 TRBJ2-7 TRBV6-2/TRBV6-3 few TRBD1 CASSKTGGSYEQYF TGTGCCAGCAGTAAGACAGGGGGCTCCTACGAGCAGTACTTC
15 TRBJ2-7 TRBV7-2 few TRBD1 CASSSQTGLGYEQYF TGTGCCAGCAGCTCCCAGACAGGGCTCGGATACGAGCAGTACTTC
14 TRBJ2-5 TRBV29-1 . TRBD2 CSVGDGGDEETQYF TGCAGCGTTGGTGACGGGGGGGACGAAGAGACCCAGTACTTC
14 TRBJ2-5 TRBV6-2/TRBV6-3 . TRBD1 CAGSQQGIYNEQYF TGTGCCGGGAGTCAACAGGGGATTTACAATGAGCAGTACTTC
13 TRBJ1-2 TRBV4-2 . . CASSQDRGYGYTF TGTGCCAGCAGCCAAGATCGGGGGTATGGCTACACCTTC
18 TRBJ2-6 TRBV7-2 few TRBD1 CASSLRDRGLSGANVLTF TGTGCCAGCAGTCTCCGCGACAGGGGTTTATCTGGGGCCAACGTCCTGACTTTC
15 TRBJ2-7 TRBV20-1 . . CSAPTGKSSYNEQYF TGCAGTGCTCCTACCGGGAAGAGCTCCTACAATGAGCAGTACTTC
14 TRBJ1-4 TRBV6-5 . . CASSGGSTNEKLFF TGTGCCAGCAGCGGGGGGTCAACTAATGAAAAACTGTTTTTT
16 TRBJ2-1 TRBV25-1 few TRBD2 CASSASLAGVGNEQFF TGTGCCAGCAGTGCCTCGCTAGCGGGAGTCGGCAATGAGCAGTTCTTC